The clone carrying this T cell receptor (beta chain) was recorded a few times. Its target is unknown. The sample is drawn from a study of cytomegalovirus exposure and HLA in healthy donors. The study's findings and limits: In terms of immune exposure information, only CMV serostatus was available. Both high specificity and high sensitivity reportedly marked the classifier's diagnosis of cytomegalovirus status. TCR beta V- and J-gene trimming, according to a later analysis, was linked to a missense DCLRE1C variant.

Primers: 60 Vbeta forward and 13 Jbeta reverse. TCRdb's table, derived via immunoSEQ multiplex PCR, lists solely in-frame clones and lacks some. The sample holds 100,000 to 150,000 clones, around 77% seen once. The sample was PBMCs. The receptor was derived from a young man in good health and CMV-seropositive.

This CDR3 reads CASMGSGAYEQYF. The CDR3 DNA reads as TGTGCCAGCATGGGTAGCGGGGCCTACGAGCAGTACTTC. The rearrangement uses TRBV2 and TRBJ2-7; 8 positions agree with TRBD2. The CDR3 runs 13 residues. CDR1 and CDR2 (germline): SNHLY, FYNNEI. Trimming cost V 7 bases and J 2 bases; bases outside gene matches: 4.